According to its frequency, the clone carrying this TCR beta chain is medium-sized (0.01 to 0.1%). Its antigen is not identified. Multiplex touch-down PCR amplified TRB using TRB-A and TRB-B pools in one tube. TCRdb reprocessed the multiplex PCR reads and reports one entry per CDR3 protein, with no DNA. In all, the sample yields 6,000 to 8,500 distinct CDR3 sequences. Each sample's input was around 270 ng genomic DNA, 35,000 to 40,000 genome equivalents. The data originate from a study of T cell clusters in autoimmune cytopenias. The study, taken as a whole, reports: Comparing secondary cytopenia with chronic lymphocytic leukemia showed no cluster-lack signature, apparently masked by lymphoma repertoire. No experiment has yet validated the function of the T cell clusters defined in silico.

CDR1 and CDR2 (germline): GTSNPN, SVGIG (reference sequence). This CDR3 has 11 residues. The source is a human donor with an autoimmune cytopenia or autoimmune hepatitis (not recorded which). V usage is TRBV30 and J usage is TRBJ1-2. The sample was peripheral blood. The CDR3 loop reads CAWGRAMGYTF.